This TCR beta chain was found in a study of T-cell memory formation after mild COVID-19. In its sample, this clonotype was seen a few times. Its specificity is not known. This CDR3 contains 15 residues. The germline V gene encodes CDR1 SQVTM and CDR2 ANQGSEA. Trimming shortened V by 5 bases and J by 2 bases, and 18 bases separated the two germline ends. Overall study findings and caveats: Detection of some responders pre-infection suggested pre-existing cross-reactive memory T cells participated. The study found balanced CD4/CD8 in clones contracting day 15 to 85 and a CD4+ lean in later expanders. Second-wave clones peaking on day 37 lacked confirmed SARS-CoV-2 specificity.

From 5'RACE with constant-segment primers came TCR alpha and TCR beta cDNA libraries that carried sample barcodes and UMIs. TCRdb called the 5' RACE reads again in MiXCR, with one record for every CDR3 protein. The sample records roughly 52,000 distinct CDR3 sequences, 5.5% to 7.5% being singletons. Sequencing was performed on PBMCs or a T cell subset sorted from them (not recorded which). The sequence was collected from a young man who had mild COVID-19 (a few samples of this study predate the infection). Cell type and time point are not known. The chain uses TRBV29-1 and TRBJ1-2; D might be TRBD1 (5 bases). The CDR3 DNA reads TGCAGCGTTCGGGGGGGGACCTTACCGAACTATGGCTACACCTTC. This encodes CSVRGGTLPNYGYTF.